These T cell receptor beta chains were read from a single sample in a study of glioma-infiltrating T cells. TCRdb re-called the multiplex PCR reads with MiXCR, one entry per CDR3 protein. Of about 140,000 distinct CDR3 sequences detected, 30% to 40% appear once; the ten largest clones hold roughly 20%. Source material: glioma tissue, nonneoplastic brain tissue, or PBMCs (not recorded which). The origin of the receptors is a human donor with low-grade glioma or glioblastoma, undergoing nonglioma brain surgery, or in good health (not recorded which). Each CDR3 is given with its conserved first and last residue. The D gene is left open where the match is weak. Not every row has a clone size; where given, it reads once, few, many or a size class.

V	J	D	size	CDR3	DNA
TRBV29-1	TRBJ2-7	TRBD1	NA	CSVESQGSSYEQYF	TGCAGCGTTGAATCACAGGGGAGCTCCTACGAGCAGTACTTC
TRBV28	TRBJ2-1	NA	few	CASSLTSTSRNEQFF	TGTGCCAGCAGTTTGACTAGTACTTCACGCAATGAGCAGTTCTTC
TRBV20-1	TRBJ2-5	NA	NA	CSARKGKETQYF	TGCAGTGCTAGAAAGGGTAAAGAGACCCAGTACTTC
TRBV12-3/TRBV12-4	TRBJ1-2	NA	NA	CASSPWFNYGYTF	TGTGCCAGCAGCCCGTGGTTCAACTATGGCTACACCTTC
TRBV28	TRBJ1-5	NA	few	CASSPNQGYSNQPQHF	TGTGCCAGCAGTCCAAATCAGGGATATAGCAATCAGCCCCAGCATTTT
TRBV6-6	TRBJ2-7	NA	NA	CASSYRVGYEQYF	TGTGCCAGCAGTTACAGGGTGGGGTACGAGCAGTACTTC
TRBV6-2/TRBV6-3	TRBJ2-2	TRBD2	NA	CATGEGSNTGELFF	TGTGCCACCGGGGAGGGATCGAACACCGGGGAGCTGTTTTTT
TRBV6-1	TRBJ1-1	NA	NA	CVSSRRGSAGANTEAFF	TGTGTCAGCAGCCGAAGGGGCTCGGCTGGGGCGAACACTGAAGCTTTCTTT
TRBV19	TRBJ1-2	TRBD1	NA	CASSTGQGIGGYTF	TGTGCCAGTAGCACGGGACAGGGGATAGGTGGCTACACCTTC
TRBV14	TRBJ1-1	NA	NA	CASSQDRGHTEAFF	TGTGCCAGCAGCCAAGATCGGGGGCACACTGAAGCTTTCTTT
TRBV11-2	TRBJ2-3	NA	once	CASSFRFQSTDTQYF	TGTGCCAGCAGCTTTAGATTTCAGAGCACAGATACGCAGTATTTT
TRBV7-2	TRBJ1-1	TRBD1	NA	CASSLDRAPISTEAFF	TGTGCCAGCAGCCTCGACAGGGCACCGATCAGTACTGAAGCTTTCTTT
TRBV28	TRBJ2-1	NA	NA	CASSSVAYNEQFF	TGTGCCAGCAGTTCTGTGGCCTACAATGAGCAGTTCTTC
TRBV19	TRBJ2-1	NA	NA	CASSRIGASYNDQFF	TGTGCCAGTAGTCGGATAGGGGCCTCCTACAATGATCAGTTCTTC
TRBV19	TRBJ1-2	NA	NA	CASTRDTYGYTF	TGTGCCAGTACCCGGGACACCTATGGCTACACCTTC
TRBV6-2/TRBV6-3	TRBJ2-7	NA	NA	CASSTRQGLYEQYF	TGTGCCAGCAGTACCCGTCAGGGGCTGTACGAGCAGTACTTC
TRBV6-1	TRBJ1-4	TRBD1	NA	CASSDGTGDEKLFF	TGTGCCAGCAGTGACGGGACAGGCGATGAAAAACTGTTTTTT
TRBV3-1	TRBJ2-3	NA	NA	CASSQEDDTQYF	TGTGCCAGCAGCCAAGAGGACGATACGCAGTATTTT
TRBV27	TRBJ1-2	NA	NA	CASSPFSPRALNGYTF	TGTGCCAGCAGTCCTTTTTCTCCCCGGGCCCTCAATGGCTACACCTTC
TRBV20-1	TRBJ2-3	NA	NA	CSARDLWGDTQYF	TGCAGTGCTAGAGACCTCTGGGGGGATACGCAGTATTTT
TRBV11-2	TRBJ2-7	TRBD1	few	CASSPGSGQGYEQYF	TGTGCCAGCAGCCCGGGGTCGGGACAGGGTTACGAGCAGTACTTC
TRBV6-6	TRBJ2-3	NA	NA	CASSYSVPVTDTQYF	TGTGCCAGCAGTTACTCGGTGCCGGTCACAGATACGCAGTATTTT
TRBV28	TRBJ2-3	TRBD2	few	CASSLSGGAFSGRPWLGTDTQYF	TGTGCCAGCAGTTTATCCGGGGGCGCTTTTAGCGGGAGGCCATGGTTGGGCACAGATACGCAGTATTTT
TRBV11-1	TRBJ1-6	NA	NA	CASSLDGSPLHF	TGTGCCAGCAGCCTGGACGGCTCACCCCTCCACTTT
TRBV2	TRBJ2-7	NA	few	CASSFVGEQYF	TGTGCCAGCAGTTTTGTGGGGGAGCAGTACTTC
TRBV27	TRBJ2-3	TRBD2	NA	CASSAGLAGNTQYF	TGTGCCAGCAGCGCGGGACTAGCGGGAAATACGCAGTATTTT
TRBV6-6	TRBJ2-5	NA	many	CASSYSRETQYF	TGTGCCAGCAGTTACTCTAGGGAGACCCAGTACTTC
TRBV6-2/TRBV6-3	TRBJ2-3	TRBD2	few	CASSYGLAGFTDTQYF	TGTGCCAGCAGTTACGGATTAGCGGGATTCACAGATACGCAGTATTTT
TRBV6-1	TRBJ1-2	NA	NA	CASSRYTSNYGYTF	TGTGCCAGCAGCCGGTATACTTCTAACTATGGCTACACCTTC
TRBV7-9	TRBJ1-2	NA	few	CASSPQQGSGYTF	TGTGCCAGCAGCCCCCAACAGGGTAGCGGCTACACCTTC
TRBV20-1	TRBJ2-1	TRBD2	few	CSELASHNEQFF	TGCAGTGAACTAGCGTCACACAATGAGCAGTTCTTC
TRBV12-3/TRBV12-4	TRBJ2-3	NA	NA	CASSLGGSTDTQYF	TGTGCCAGCAGTTTAGGTGGAAGCACAGATACGCAGTATTTT
TRBV20-1	TRBJ1-2	NA	NA	CSETRPFDYGYTF	TGCAGTGAGACTCGACCGTTTGACTATGGCTACACCTTC
TRBV10-3	TRBJ1-1	NA	once	CATDHSGNTEAFF	TGTGCCACAGACCATTCAGGGAACACTGAAGCTTTCTTT
TRBV20-1	TRBJ1-2	TRBD1	few	CSARESGTGWYGYTF	TGCAGTGCTAGGGAATCCGGGACAGGGTGGTATGGCTACACCTTC
TRBV28	TRBJ1-2	NA	NA	CASSLVQATGYTF	TGTGCCAGCAGTTTAGTCCAAGCTACGGGCTACACCTTC
TRBV27	TRBJ2-7	NA	many	CASSLQLRASYEQYF	TGTGCCAGCAGTTTACAGTTAAGAGCTTCCTACGAGCAGTACTTC
TRBV7-2	TRBJ2-5	NA	NA	CASSLWAGRETQYF	TGTGCCAGCAGCTTATGGGCAGGGAGGGAGACCCAGTACTTC
TRBV6-1	TRBJ2-1	TRBD2	NA	CASRNGASGSDEQFF	TGTGCCAGCAGAAACGGGGCTAGCGGGAGCGATGAGCAGTTCTTC
TRBV7-2	TRBJ1-1	NA	NA	CASSLAFREEAFF	TGTGCCAGCAGCTTAGCTTTCAGGGAGGAAGCTTTCTTT
TRBV7-9	TRBJ1-6	TRBD1	NA	CASSPQVGQGPVDSPLHF	TGTGCCAGCAGCCCCCAGGTGGGACAGGGACCTGTTGATTCACCCCTCCACTTT
TRBV10-3	TRBJ2-5	NA	NA	CAISESDYRATQYF	TGTGCCATCAGTGAGTCGGACTACCGGGCGACCCAGTACTTC
TRBV6-1	TRBJ2-1	TRBD2	NA	CASRGAAGGTYNEQFF	TGTGCCAGCAGGGGCGCTGCGGGAGGTACCTACAATGAGCAGTTCTTC
TRBV3-1	TRBJ1-1	TRBD1	NA	CASSQVLQGAEAFF	TGTGCCAGCAGCCAAGTATTACAGGGGGCTGAAGCTTTCTTT
TRBV15	TRBJ2-7	NA	NA	CATSKLGEQYF	TGTGCCACCAGCAAGCTAGGGGAGCAGTACTTC
TRBV12-3/TRBV12-4	TRBJ1-2	NA	NA	CASRGDISGRNYGYTF	TGTGCCAGCAGGGGGGACATATCCGGACGGAACTATGGCTACACCTTC
TRBV27	TRBJ1-5	TRBD1	NA	CASGWDRAGNQPQHF	TGTGCCAGCGGATGGGACAGGGCGGGTAATCAGCCCCAGCATTTT
TRBV7-9	TRBJ2-5	NA	NA	CASSFDVIQETQYF	TGTGCCAGCAGCTTCGACGTAATCCAAGAGACCCAGTACTTC
TRBV18	TRBJ1-1	NA	NA	CASSDRRANTEAFF	TGTGCCAGCTCCGACCGCAGGGCGAACACTGAAGCTTTCTTT
TRBV6-1	TRBJ2-7	NA	few	CASTYGTDSYEQYF	TGTGCCAGCACCTACGGGACCGATTCCTACGAGCAGTACTTC
TRBV6-6	TRBJ1-4	NA	NA	CASSQTRLATNEKLFF	TGTGCCAGCAGCCAGACACGGCTCGCTACTAATGAAAAACTGTTTTTT
TRBV7-9	TRBJ1-1	TRBD1	NA	CASSLDRGTEAFF	TGTGCCAGCAGCTTAGACAGGGGCACTGAAGCTTTCTTT
TRBV6-1	TRBJ1-2	NA	NA	CASSPTGNTNYGYTF	TGTGCCAGCAGCCCTACAGGGAACACTAACTATGGCTACACCTTC
TRBV6-1	TRBJ2-2	NA	NA	CASSAQGLPNTGELFF	TGTGCCAGCAGTGCCCAGGGACTCCCGAACACCGGGGAGCTGTTTTTT
TRBV6-2/TRBV6-3	TRBJ1-2	TRBD1	NA	CASSVRDSYGYTF	TGTGCCAGCAGCGTCCGGGACAGCTATGGCTACACCTTC
TRBV20-1	TRBJ2-3	TRBD2	few	CSASAGAGTDTQYF	TGCAGTGCTAGTGCGGGAGCGGGTACAGATACGCAGTATTTT
TRBV19	TRBJ1-5	TRBD1	NA	CASSLGTAYSNQPQHF	TGTGCCAGTAGTTTGGGGACAGCTTATAGCAATCAGCCCCAGCATTTT
TRBV6-1	TRBJ2-7	NA	NA	CASSPHLGGEQYF	TGTGCCAGCAGCCCACACCTAGGGGGCGAGCAGTACTTC
TRBV3-1	TRBJ1-2	NA	few	CASSPGLNYGYTF	TGTGCCAGCAGCCCAGGGTTAAACTATGGCTACACCTTC